The clone carrying this T cell receptor beta chain came up a few times. The target antigen is unknown. These data are taken from a study of long-term antiretroviral therapy in people with HIV. Study-wide results and caveats: Absence of data on ART adherence, viral resistance or therapy changes was noted.

Survey level was the resolution at which the v3.0 immunoSEQ assay ran. The assay was immunoSEQ multiplex PCR, and TCRdb's table has in-frame clones only and misses some. Among fewer than 20,000 clones listed, about 80% were seen once. The TCR sequence derives from a man aged 50-60 years with HIV. The sequences come from unsorted PBMCs, collected 0.3 years before starting antiretroviral therapy.

The CDR3, as DNA: TGTGCCAGCAGCTTAGCTATGGCAGCACAGTACTTC. Translation gives CASSLAMAAQYF. This chain joins TRBV11-2 and TRBJ2-7; D is uncertain. V shed 1 base and J shed 10 bases, with 11 bases lying between them. This CDR3 has 12 residues. Germline-derived CDR1 and CDR2 are SGHAT and FQNNGV.